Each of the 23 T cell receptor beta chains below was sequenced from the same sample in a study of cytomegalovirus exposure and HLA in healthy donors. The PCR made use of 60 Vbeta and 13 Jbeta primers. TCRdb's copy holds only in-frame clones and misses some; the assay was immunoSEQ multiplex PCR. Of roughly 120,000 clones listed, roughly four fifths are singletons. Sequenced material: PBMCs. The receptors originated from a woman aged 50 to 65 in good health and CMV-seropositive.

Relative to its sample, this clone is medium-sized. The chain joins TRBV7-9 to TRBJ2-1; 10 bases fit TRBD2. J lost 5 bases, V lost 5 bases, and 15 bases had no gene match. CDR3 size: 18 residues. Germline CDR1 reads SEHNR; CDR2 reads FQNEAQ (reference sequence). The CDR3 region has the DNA TGTGCCAGCAGCGATAGCCTTAGTTTAGCGGGGGGCCACAATGAGCAGTTCTTC. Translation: CASSDSLSLAGGHNEQFF.

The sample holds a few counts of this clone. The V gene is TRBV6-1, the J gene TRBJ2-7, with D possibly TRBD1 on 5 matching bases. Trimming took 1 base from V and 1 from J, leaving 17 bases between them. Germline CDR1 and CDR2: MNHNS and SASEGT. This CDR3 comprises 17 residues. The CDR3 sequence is CASSEEGAGILSYEQYF. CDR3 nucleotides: TGTGCCAGCAGTGAAGAGGGTGCAGGGATACTATCCTACGAGCAGTACTTC.

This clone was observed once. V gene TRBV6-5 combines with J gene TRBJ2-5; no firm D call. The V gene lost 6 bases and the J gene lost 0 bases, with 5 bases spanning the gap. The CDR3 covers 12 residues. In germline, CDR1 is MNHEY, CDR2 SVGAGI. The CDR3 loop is CASSQNQETQYF. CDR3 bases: TGTGCCAGCAGCCAAAACCAAGAGACCCAGTACTTC.

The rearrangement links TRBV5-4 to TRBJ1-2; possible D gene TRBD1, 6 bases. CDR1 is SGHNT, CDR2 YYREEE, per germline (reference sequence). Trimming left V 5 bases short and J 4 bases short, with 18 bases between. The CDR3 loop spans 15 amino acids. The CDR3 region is CASSPVERGAYGYTF. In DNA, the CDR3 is TGTGCCAGCAGTCCGGTCGAGCGGGGGGCCTATGGCTACACCTTC.

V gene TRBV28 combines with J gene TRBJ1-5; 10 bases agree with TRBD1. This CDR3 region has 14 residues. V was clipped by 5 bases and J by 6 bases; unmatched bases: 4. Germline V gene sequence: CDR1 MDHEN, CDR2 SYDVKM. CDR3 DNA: TGTGCCAGCAGTACGGGACAGGGGTTTCAGCCCCAGCATTTT. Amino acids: CASSTGQGFQPQHF.

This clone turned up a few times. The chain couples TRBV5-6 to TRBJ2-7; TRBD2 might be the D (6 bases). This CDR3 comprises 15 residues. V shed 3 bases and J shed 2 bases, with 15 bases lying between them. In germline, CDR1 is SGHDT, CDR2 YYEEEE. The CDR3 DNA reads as TGTGCCAGCAGCTCCAAGGCGGGGATAACCTACGAGCAGTACTTC. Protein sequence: CASSSKAGITYEQYF.

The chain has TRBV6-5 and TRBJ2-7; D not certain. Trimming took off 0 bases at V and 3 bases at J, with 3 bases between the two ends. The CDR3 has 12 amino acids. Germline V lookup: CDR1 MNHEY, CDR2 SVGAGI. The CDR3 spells CASSYSYYEQYF. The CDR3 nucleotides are TGTGCCAGCAGTTACTCGTACTACGAGCAGTACTTC.

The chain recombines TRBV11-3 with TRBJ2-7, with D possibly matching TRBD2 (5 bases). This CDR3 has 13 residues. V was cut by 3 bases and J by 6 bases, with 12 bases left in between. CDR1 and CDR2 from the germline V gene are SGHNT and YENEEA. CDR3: CASSFSNRGEQYF. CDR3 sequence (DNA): TGTGCCAGCAGCTTCTCCAATCGGGGCGAGCAGTACTTC.

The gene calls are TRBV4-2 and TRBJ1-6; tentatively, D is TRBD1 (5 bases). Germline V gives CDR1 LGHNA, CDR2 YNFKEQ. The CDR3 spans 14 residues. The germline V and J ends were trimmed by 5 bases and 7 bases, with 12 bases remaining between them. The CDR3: CASSEQGWNSPLHF. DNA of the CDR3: TGTGCCAGCAGCGAGCAGGGCTGGAATTCACCCCTCCACTTT.

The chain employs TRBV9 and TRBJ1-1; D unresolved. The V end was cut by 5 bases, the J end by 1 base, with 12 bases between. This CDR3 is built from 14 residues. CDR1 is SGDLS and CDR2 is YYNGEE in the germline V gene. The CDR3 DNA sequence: TGTGCCAGCAGGAATGACAAATCGAACACTGAAGCTTTCTTT. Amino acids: CASRNDKSNTEAFF.

The CDR3 loop reads CASSIYGGWGNTEAFF. For the CDR3, the DNA is TGTGCCAGCTCAATCTACGGAGGGTGGGGGAACACTGAAGCTTTCTTT. The V call is TRBV18, the J call TRBJ1-1; D remains ambiguous. Germline CDR1 is KGHSH and CDR2 is LQKENI. The CDR3 has 16 residues. The V end lost 5 bases, the J end lost 1 base, and 17 bases lay between the germline ends.

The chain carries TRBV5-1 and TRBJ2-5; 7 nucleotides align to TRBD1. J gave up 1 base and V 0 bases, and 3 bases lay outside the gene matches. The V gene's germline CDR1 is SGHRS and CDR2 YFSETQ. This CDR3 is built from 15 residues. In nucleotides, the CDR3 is TGCGCCAGCAGCTTGGGAGACAGGGCCCAAGAGACCCAGTACTTC. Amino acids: CASSLGDRAQETQYF.

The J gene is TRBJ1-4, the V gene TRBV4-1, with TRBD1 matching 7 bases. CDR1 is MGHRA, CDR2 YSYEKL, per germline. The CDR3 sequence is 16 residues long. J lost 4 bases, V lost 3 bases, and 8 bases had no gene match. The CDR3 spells CASSQISDRFNEKLFF. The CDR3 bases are TGCGCCAGCAGCCAGATTTCGGACAGGTTTAATGAAAAACTGTTTTTT.

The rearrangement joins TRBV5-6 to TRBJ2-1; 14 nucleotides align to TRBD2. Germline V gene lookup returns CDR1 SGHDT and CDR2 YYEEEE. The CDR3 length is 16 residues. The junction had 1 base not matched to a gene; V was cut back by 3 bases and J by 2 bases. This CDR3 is CASSSGLAGAYNEQFF. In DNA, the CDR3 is TGTGCCAGCAGCTCGGGACTAGCGGGGGCCTACAATGAGCAGTTCTTC.

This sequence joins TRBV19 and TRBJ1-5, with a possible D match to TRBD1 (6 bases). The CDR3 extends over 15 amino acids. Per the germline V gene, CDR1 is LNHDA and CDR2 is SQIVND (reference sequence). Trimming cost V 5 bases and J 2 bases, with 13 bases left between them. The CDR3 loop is CASSFRGEGNQPQHF. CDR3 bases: TGTGCCAGTAGTTTCAGGGGCGAGGGCAATCAGCCCCAGCATTTT.

CDR3 loop: CASSVTGNGNQPQHF. CDR3 DNA: TGTGCCAGCAGTGTGACAGGGAATGGCAATCAGCCCCAGCATTTT. J is TRBJ1-5 and V is TRBV6-5, with TRBD1 matching over 7 bases. V was clipped by 5 bases and J by 2 bases; unmatched bases: 6. Germline V gene lookup returns CDR1 MNHEY and CDR2 SVGAGI. This CDR3 has 15 amino acids.

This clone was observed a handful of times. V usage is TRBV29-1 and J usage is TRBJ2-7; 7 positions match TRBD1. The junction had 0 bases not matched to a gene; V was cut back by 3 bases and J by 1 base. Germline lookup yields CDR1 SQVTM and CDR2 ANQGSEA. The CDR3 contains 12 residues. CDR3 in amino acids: CSVEGQSYEQYF. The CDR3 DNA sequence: TGCAGCGTTGAGGGACAGTCCTACGAGCAGTACTTC.

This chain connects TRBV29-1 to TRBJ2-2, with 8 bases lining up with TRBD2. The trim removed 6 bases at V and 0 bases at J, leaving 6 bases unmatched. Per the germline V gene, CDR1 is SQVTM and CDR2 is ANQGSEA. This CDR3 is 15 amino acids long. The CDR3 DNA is TGCAGCGTAATAGCGGGGCCTTCGAACACCGGGGAGCTGTTTTTT. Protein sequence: CSVIAGPSNTGELFF.

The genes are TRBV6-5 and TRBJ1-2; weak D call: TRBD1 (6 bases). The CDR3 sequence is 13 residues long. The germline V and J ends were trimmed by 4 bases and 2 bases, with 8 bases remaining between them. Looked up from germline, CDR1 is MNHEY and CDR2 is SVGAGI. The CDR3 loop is CASSFTGNYGYTF. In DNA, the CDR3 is TGTGCCAGCAGTTTTACAGGGAACTATGGCTACACCTTC.

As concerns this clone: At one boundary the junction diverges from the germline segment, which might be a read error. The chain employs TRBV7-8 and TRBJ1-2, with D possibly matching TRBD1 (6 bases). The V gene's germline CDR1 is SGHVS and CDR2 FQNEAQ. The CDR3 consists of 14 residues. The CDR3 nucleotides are TGTGCCAGCGGGGAGGGGGGCTTCCACTATAGCTACACCTTC. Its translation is CASGEGGFHYSYTF.

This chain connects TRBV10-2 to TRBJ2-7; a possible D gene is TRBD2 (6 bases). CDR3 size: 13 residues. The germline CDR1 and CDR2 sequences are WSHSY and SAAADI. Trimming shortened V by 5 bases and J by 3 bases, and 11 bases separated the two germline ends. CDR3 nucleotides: TGCGCCAGCAGTCCCGGGACTGACTACGAGCAGTACTTC. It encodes CASSPGTDYEQYF.

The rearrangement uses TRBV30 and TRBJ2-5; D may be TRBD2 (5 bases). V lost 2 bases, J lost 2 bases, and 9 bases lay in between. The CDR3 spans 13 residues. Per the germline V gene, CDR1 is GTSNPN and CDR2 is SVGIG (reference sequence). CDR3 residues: CAWSSGLQETQYF. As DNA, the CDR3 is TGTGCCTGGAGTTCCGGACTGCAAGAGACCCAGTACTTC.

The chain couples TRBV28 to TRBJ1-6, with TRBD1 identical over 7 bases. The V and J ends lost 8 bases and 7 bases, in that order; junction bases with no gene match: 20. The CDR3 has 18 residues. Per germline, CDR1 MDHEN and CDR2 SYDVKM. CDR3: CASRPSINSGTENSPLHF. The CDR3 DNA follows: TGTGCCAGCCGTCCGTCAATTAATTCCGGGACAGAGAATTCACCCCTCCACTTT.